One and the same sample provided the 18 T cell receptor beta chains below, sequenced in a study of OX40 agonist ivuxolimab in advanced cancers. The repertoire was sequenced with immunoSEQ multiplex PCR; TCRdb's copy has only in-frame clones and lacks some. This table has 70,000 to 95,000 clones, around 90% appearing once. Sequencing was performed on CD4+ or CD8+ T cells sorted from blood, taken in a trial of the OX40 agonist ivuxolimab. The receptor set was obtained from an adult with an advanced solid tumor such as melanoma, head and neck, liver or kidney cancer.

The chain employs TRBV6-5 and TRBJ2-5, with a weak D call TRBD1 (5 bases). With 7 bases removed from V and 4 bases from J, the gap between germline ends came to 13 bases. Germline-derived CDR1 and CDR2 are MNHEY and SVGAGI. The CDR3 loop spans 13 amino acids. CDR3 protein: CASMSRVGETQYF. CDR3 nucleotides: TGTGCCAGCATGAGCAGGGTGGGAGAGACCCAGTACTTC.

The V call is TRBV6-5, the J call TRBJ2-1; D is ambiguous. This CDR3 is built from 13 residues. Trimming took 6 bases from V and 3 from J, leaving 9 bases between them. CDR1 is MNHEY and CDR2 is SVGAGI in the germline V gene. The CDR3 is CASRSIVYNEQFF. The CDR3 DNA sequence: TGTGCCAGCAGGTCGATAGTCTACAATGAGCAGTTCTTC.

The chain uses TRBV6-1 and TRBJ2-1; 9 bases align to TRBD1. Germline assignment: CDR1 MNHNS and CDR2 SASEGT. The CDR3 has 14 residues. J lost 2 bases, V lost 6 bases, and 2 bases had no gene match. Here the CDR3 DNA reads TGTGCCAGCAGGGACAGGGGCCCCTACAATGAGCAGTTCTTC. Encoded protein: CASRDRGPYNEQFF.

The chain couples TRBV6-5 to TRBJ2-7; D is unresolved. The germline V and J ends were trimmed by 7 bases and 7 bases, with 20 bases remaining between them. This CDR3 spans 14 amino acids. Germline lookup yields CDR1 MNHEY and CDR2 SVGAGI. The DNA for the CDR3 is TGTGCCAGCATTTTACAACAAGGGTATGGGGAGCAGTACTTC. Its translation is CASILQQGYGEQYF.

This clone was seen only a few times. The V gene is TRBV2, the J gene TRBJ1-2, with a tentative D call TRBD1 (5 bases). The germline gives CDR1 SNHLY, CDR2 FYNNEI. Trimming pared 10 bases from V and 0 bases from J, leaving 15 bases between. CDR3 length: 14 amino acids. This chain's CDR3 is CATKRDPANYGYTF. CDR3 sequence (DNA): TGTGCCACCAAACGGGACCCAGCTAACTATGGCTACACCTTC.

CDR3 region: CASSLVAGSGQPQHF. In DNA form, the CDR3 reads TGTGCCAGCAGCTTAGTGGCGGGATCCGGTCAGCCCCAGCATTTT. The V and J genes are TRBV7-2 and TRBJ1-5, with no clear D. The V and J ends lost 1 base and 6 bases respectively, with 13 bases between them. CDR1 and CDR2 (germline): SGHTA, FQGNSA. The CDR3 totals 15 residues.

The J gene is TRBJ2-7, the V gene TRBV18; D could derive from TRBD1 or TRBD2 (5 bases each). V was clipped by 3 bases and J by 4 bases, with 10 bases between them. The length of the CDR3 is 13 residues. Germline loops: CDR1 KGHSH, CDR2 LQKENI. The CDR3: CASSPLGEYEQYF. For the CDR3, the DNA is TGTGCCAGCTCACCCCTGGGGGAATACGAGCAGTACTTC.

This clone was seen a single time. The rearrangement links TRBV28 to TRBJ1-6; D gene ambiguous. Germline V gene data show CDR1 as MDHEN and CDR2 as SYDVKM. CDR3 length: 16 amino acids. Trimming shortened V by 7 bases and J by 0 bases, and 13 bases separated the two germline ends. DNA for the CDR3: TGTGCCAGCAAAAGGGCGGGGAGCTCCTATAATTCACCCCTCCACTTT. Translation gives CASKRAGSSYNSPLHF.

The CDR3 region is CASSLVGFDRGADTEAFF. The CDR3 nucleotides read TGTGCCAGCAGCTTAGTGGGATTTGACAGGGGAGCGGACACTGAAGCTTTCTTT. The V call is TRBV13, the J call TRBJ1-1; 8 bases are a match to TRBD1. With V trimmed by 1 base and J by 3 bases, 13 bases remained unmatched. This CDR3 region has 18 residues. Germline V gene data show CDR1 as PRHDT and CDR2 as FYEKMQ (reference sequence).

The CDR3 nucleotides are TGTGCTAGTGGGTTCTCCAATGAGCAGTTCTTC. This encodes CASGFSNEQFF. The chain has TRBV12-5 and TRBJ2-1; no definite D call. The germline gives CDR1 LGHNT, CDR2 FRNRAP. Trimming removed 6 bases at V and 6 bases at J, with 6 bases between. The length of the CDR3 is 11 residues.

This clone has a single count. This chain uses TRBV4-3 with TRBJ2-2; weak D call: TRBD2 (6 bases). CDR1 and CDR2 from the germline V gene are LGHNA and YSLEER. With 2 bases removed from V and 4 bases from J, the gap between germline ends came to 14 bases. This CDR3 is 16 amino acids long. CDR3 sequence (DNA): TGCGCCAGCAGCCAAAGGGGCGGGGCTGGCACCGGGGAGCTGTTTTTT. Its translation: CASSQRGGAGTGELFF.

This rearrangement joins TRBV7-2 to TRBJ2-3, with D possibly matching TRBD2 (5 bases). Germline V CDR1 and CDR2: SGHTA, FQGNSA. Deletions cut 1 base from V and 4 bases from J, with 9 bases between. This CDR3 is 14 amino acids long. The CDR3 sequence: CASSLELAADTQYF. DNA for the CDR3: TGTGCCAGCAGCTTAGAGCTAGCCGCAGATACGCAGTATTTT.

This clone was seen more than once but under ten times. V usage is TRBV15 and J usage is TRBJ1-2; no firm D call. V was shortened by 1 base and J by 2 bases, with 5 bases between the two germline ends. This CDR3 spans 13 amino acids. In germline, CDR1 is LNHNV, CDR2 YYDKDF (reference sequence). CDR3 nucleotide sequence: TGTGCCACCAGCAGAGGCGACAACTATGGCTACACCTTC. Protein: CATSRGDNYGYTF.

The rearrangement uses TRBV2 and TRBJ2-5, with a weak D call TRBD2 (5 bases). V lost 4 bases and J lost 2, with 11 bases in between. There are 14 residues in the CDR3. In germline, CDR1 is SNHLY, CDR2 FYNNEI. CDR3 residues: CASSVEGRQETQYF. In DNA form, the CDR3 reads TGTGCCAGCAGTGTAGAGGGCAGACAAGAGACCCAGTACTTC.

This chain uses TRBV27 with TRBJ1-4, with 9 bases lining up with TRBD1. This CDR3 has 14 residues. Germline trimming cut 3 bases from V and 8 bases from J; bases unmatched to any gene: 4. Germline V gives CDR1 MNHEY, CDR2 SMNVEV (reference sequence). The CDR3 spells CASSLGQGREKLFF. For the CDR3, the DNA is TGTGCCAGCAGTTTGGGACAGGGACGCGAAAAACTGTTTTTT.

The rearrangement joins TRBV4-3 to TRBJ1-4; D gene uncertain. Germline CDR1 LGHNA, CDR2 YSLEER. This CDR3 has 16 amino acids. With 1 base removed from V and 4 bases from J, the gap between germline ends came to 13 bases. The CDR3 protein is CASSQGMGAHNEKLFF. The CDR3 nucleotides are TGCGCCAGCAGCCAAGGTATGGGAGCACATAATGAAAAACTGTTTTTT.

The rearrangement links TRBV29-1 to TRBJ2-1, with no clear D. This CDR3 contains 12 residues. The germline V gene has CDR1 SQVTM and CDR2 ANQGSEA. Trimming took 7 bases from V and 7 from J, leaving 14 bases between them. The CDR3 bases are TGCAGCGGCTCGTCTTCTCGGAATGAGCAGTTCTTC. Its protein product is CSGSSSRNEQFF.

The V and J genes are TRBV7-2 and TRBJ1-1, with 7 bases that match TRBD1. CDR3 length: 12 residues. The germline V gene has CDR1 SGHTA and CDR2 FQGNSA. Unmatched junction bases numbered 9, after V lost 7 bases and J lost 10 bases. The DNA of the CDR3 is TGTGCCAGCAACGAGGGGGCAGGGGGAGCTTTCTTT. The encoded protein is CASNEGAGGAFF.